The 13 T cell receptor beta chains reported below all come from one sample, sequenced in a study of T cells in Graves' hyperthyroidism and ophthalmopathy (dated by TCRdb to about 2019). Libraries were made using multiplex PCR. TCRdb shows the sequencer as Illumina HiSeq 2000. Amplification of TCR beta CDR3 regions was carried out from RNA transcripts. For the first round of RT-PCR on the TCR CDR3, the HTBI primer set was used together with the Qiagen OneStep RT-PCR kit. The raw public reads went through TCRdb reprocessing: fastp at Q25, MiXCR clone calling, in-frame beta chains kept. A single entry per CDR3 protein holds the most common genes and DNA from its merged rows. For this sample there are hundreds of thousands of distinct CDR3 sequences; approximately 13% appear just once. The ten largest clonotypes hold less than 6% of the sample. Sequences were obtained from blood. The receptor source for this set is a woman aged 30 to 39 with Graves' hyperthyroidism that later progressed to Graves' ophthalmopathy.

Many counts were recorded for this clonotype. This chain links TRBV12-3 or TRBV12-4 with TRBJ2-7, with 10 nucleotides matching TRBD1. There are 15 residues in the CDR3. V trimming: 5 bases; J trimming: 1 base; junction bases outside the gene matches: 5. The DNA of the CDR3 is TGTGCCAGCAGTCCGACAGGGGGCCAATCCTACGAGCAGTACTTC. The encoded protein is CASSPTGGQSYEQYF.

This clonotype was counted many times. This chain uses TRBV29-1 with TRBJ2-7; D may be TRBD2 (6 bases). Trimming shortened V by 6 bases and J by 2 bases, and 23 bases separated the two germline ends. CDR1 is SQVTM and CDR2 is ANQGSEA in the germline V gene. CDR3 length: 16 residues. The CDR3 loop reads CSVGAGTSGFTYEQYF. In DNA form, the CDR3 reads TGCAGCGTGGGTGCAGGGACCAGCGGGTTCACCTACGAGCAGTACTTC.

This clonotype appeared many times. CDR3 amino acids: CASTPSYEQYF. The CDR3 DNA reads as TGTGCCAGCACCCCGTCCTACGAGCAGTACTTC. This chain joins TRBV11-2 and TRBJ2-7; D call uncertain. Germline values: CDR1 SGHAT, CDR2 FQNNGV. The germline V and J ends were trimmed by 7 bases and 1 base, with 5 bases remaining between them. This CDR3 has 11 amino acids.

The table lists this clonotype with many counts. This chain connects TRBV28 to TRBJ1-2, with 7 bases identical to TRBD1. The CDR3 is 15 residues long. Germline V CDR1 and CDR2: MDHEN, SYDVKM. The V segment lost 7 bases and the J segment 8 bases; nucleotides outside the gene matches: 16. As DNA, the CDR3 is TGTGCCAGCATCTCAGAGACAGGGTCTTTACGGGGCTACACCTTC. The encoded protein is CASISETGSLRGYTF.

This clonotype has ten or more counts. This chain uses TRBV12-3 or TRBV12-4 with TRBJ1-1; 7 nucleotides align to TRBD1. CDR3 length: 14 residues. Trimming took 7 bases from V and 0 from J; bases not matched to a gene: 5. The CDR3 loop reads CASKPDRMNTEAFF. The CDR3 nucleotides are TGTGCCAGCAAACCGGACAGGATGAACACTGAAGCTTTCTTT.

Many counts were recorded for this clonotype. V usage is TRBV29-1 and J usage is TRBJ2-5; D call uncertain. V was pared by 4 bases and J by 5 bases, with 17 bases between. Looked up from germline, CDR1 is SQVTM and CDR2 is ANQGSEA. This CDR3 has 14 residues. The CDR3 bases are TGCAGCGTTGTGATGGCTAGGGTGCGGGAGACCCAGTACTTC. Residues: CSVVMARVRETQYF.

This clonotype was seen a few times. The gene calls are TRBV13 and TRBJ2-2; D remains ambiguous. Germline CDR1 PRHDT, CDR2 FYEKMQ (reference sequence). V shed 4 bases and J shed 4 bases, with 7 bases lying between them. The CDR3 sequence is 13 residues long. The CDR3 nucleotides read TGTGCCAGCAGCTCTTGGACCACCGGGGAGCTGTTTTTT. Translated: CASSSWTTGELFF.

This clonotype was detected ten times or more. DNA for the CDR3: TGTGCCAGCAGCGTGGACAGGAACACCGGGGAGCTGTTTTTT. This sequence encodes CASSVDRNTGELFF. The chain has TRBV7-2 and TRBJ2-2, with D maybe TRBD1 (6 bases). Germline loops: CDR1 SGHTA, CDR2 FQGNSA. There are 14 residues in the CDR3. Trimming stripped 5 bases from V and 1 base from J, with 8 bases between. Full variable domain (rest looked up from reference TRBV7-2 and TRBJ2-2): GAGVSQSPSNKVTEKGKDVELRCDPISGHTALYWYRQSLGQGLEFLIYFQGNSAPDKSGLPSDRFSAERTGGSVSTLTIQRTQQEDSAVYLCASSVDRNTGELFFGEGSRLTVL.

This clonotype has a count of ten or more. The chain is built from TRBV27 and TRBJ1-5; D not certain. Trimming took off 5 bases at V and 9 bases at J, with 14 bases between the two ends. This CDR3 region has 13 residues. Germline V gene data show CDR1 as MNHEY and CDR2 as SMNVEV (reference sequence). CDR3 sequence (DNA): TGTGCCAGCAGTATCAACCCCCCAGGGCCCCAGCATTTT. It encodes CASSINPPGPQHF.

The chain links TRBV12-3 or TRBV12-4 to TRBJ2-1; 8 bases match TRBD2. Unmatched junction bases numbered 18, after V lost 6 bases and J lost 5 bases. The CDR3 runs to 18 residues. CDR3 region: CASRPRGTGGPQDNEQFF. The CDR3 nucleotides are TGTGCCAGCAGACCTCGAGGCACGGGAGGGCCTCAAGACAATGAGCAGTTCTTC.

This clonotype was observed at least ten times. J is TRBJ1-6 and V is TRBV2; TRBD1 matches at 7 bases. Germline lookup yields CDR1 SNHLY and CDR2 FYNNEI. The V gene end was trimmed by 6 bases and the J gene end by 7 bases; junction bases not matched to a gene: 15. The CDR3 totals 17 residues. CDR3 region: CASRGNKRGLNNSPLHF. The DNA for the CDR3 is TGTGCCAGCAGGGGGAATAAAAGGGGGCTTAACAATTCACCCCTCCACTTT.

At least ten counts were recorded for this clonotype. The chain recombines TRBV7-2 with TRBJ1-2; 11 bases align to TRBD1. This CDR3 is 17 amino acids long. The germline CDR1 and CDR2 sequences are SGHTA and FQGNSA. V shed 4 bases and J 5 bases; nucleotides not matched to a gene: 12. CDR3 coding DNA: TGTGCCAGCAGCTCAGCCGGGACAGGGGGTACTCAATATGGCTACACCTTC. It codes for CASSSAGTGGTQYGYTF.

This clonotype was seen repeatedly, ten times or more. The chain recombines TRBV12-5 with TRBJ1-2; weak D call: TRBD1 (6 bases). V lost 2 bases, J lost 0 bases, and 16 bases lay in between. The CDR3 sequence is 17 residues long. CDR1 is LGHNT and CDR2 is FRNRAP in the germline V gene. The CDR3 spells CASGLLPGTFTNYGYTF. DNA of the CDR3: TGTGCTAGTGGTTTGCTCCCAGGGACATTTACTAACTATGGCTACACCTTC.